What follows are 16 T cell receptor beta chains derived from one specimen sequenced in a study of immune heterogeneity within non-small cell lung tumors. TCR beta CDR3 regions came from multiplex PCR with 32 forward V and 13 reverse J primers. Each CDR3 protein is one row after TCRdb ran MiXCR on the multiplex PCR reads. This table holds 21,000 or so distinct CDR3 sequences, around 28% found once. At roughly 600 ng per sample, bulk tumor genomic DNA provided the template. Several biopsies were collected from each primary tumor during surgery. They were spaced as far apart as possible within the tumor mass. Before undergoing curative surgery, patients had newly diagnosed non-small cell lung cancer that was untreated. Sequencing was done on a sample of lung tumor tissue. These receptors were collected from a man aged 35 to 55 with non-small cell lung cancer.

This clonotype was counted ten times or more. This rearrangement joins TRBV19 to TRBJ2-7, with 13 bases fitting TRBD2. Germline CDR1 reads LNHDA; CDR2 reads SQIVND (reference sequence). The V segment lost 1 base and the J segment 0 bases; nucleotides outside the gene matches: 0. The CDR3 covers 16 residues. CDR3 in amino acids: CASSIGLAGGSYEQYF. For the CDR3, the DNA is TGTGCCAGTAGTATAGGACTAGCGGGAGGCTCCTACGAGCAGTACTTC.

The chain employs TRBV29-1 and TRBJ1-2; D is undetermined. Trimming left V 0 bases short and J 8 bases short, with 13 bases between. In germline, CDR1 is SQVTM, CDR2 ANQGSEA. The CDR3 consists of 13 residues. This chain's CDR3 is CSVEDYNLGGYTF. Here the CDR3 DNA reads TGCAGCGTTGAAGATTATAATCTGGGAGGCTACACCTTC. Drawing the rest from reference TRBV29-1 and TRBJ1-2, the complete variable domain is SAVISQKPSRDICQRGTSLTIQCQVDSQVTMMFWYRQQPGQSLTLIATANQGSEATYESGFVIDKFPISRPNLTFSTLTVSNMSPEDSSIYLCSVEDYNLGGYTFGSGTRLTVV.

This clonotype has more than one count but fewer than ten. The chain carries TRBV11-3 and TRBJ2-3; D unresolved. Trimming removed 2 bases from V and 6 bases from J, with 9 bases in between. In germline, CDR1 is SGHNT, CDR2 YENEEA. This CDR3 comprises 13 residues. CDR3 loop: CASSLNTGDTQYF. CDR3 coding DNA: TGTGCCAGCAGCTTAAACACTGGGGATACGCAGTATTTT.

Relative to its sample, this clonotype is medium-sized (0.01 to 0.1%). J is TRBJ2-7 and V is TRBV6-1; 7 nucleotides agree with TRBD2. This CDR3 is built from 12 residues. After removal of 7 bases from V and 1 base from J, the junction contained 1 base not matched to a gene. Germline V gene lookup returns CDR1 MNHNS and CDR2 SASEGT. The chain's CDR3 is CASTSGSYEQYF. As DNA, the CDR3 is TGTGCCAGCACTAGCGGTTCCTACGAGCAGTACTTC.

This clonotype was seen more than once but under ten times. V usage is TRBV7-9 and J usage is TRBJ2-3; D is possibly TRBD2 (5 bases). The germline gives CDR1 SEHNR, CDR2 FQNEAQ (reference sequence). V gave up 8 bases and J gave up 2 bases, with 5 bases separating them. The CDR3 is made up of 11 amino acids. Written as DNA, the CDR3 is TGTGCCAGCGGACTCACAGATACGCAGTATTTT. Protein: CASGLTDTQYF.

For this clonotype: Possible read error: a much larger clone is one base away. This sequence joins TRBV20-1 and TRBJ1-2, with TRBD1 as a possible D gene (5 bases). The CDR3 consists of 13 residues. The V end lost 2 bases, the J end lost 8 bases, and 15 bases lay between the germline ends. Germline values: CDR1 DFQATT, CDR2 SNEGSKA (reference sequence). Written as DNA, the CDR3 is TGCAGTGCTAGATCGGGACGGGGGAAAGGCTACACCTTC. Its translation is CSARSGRGKGYTF.

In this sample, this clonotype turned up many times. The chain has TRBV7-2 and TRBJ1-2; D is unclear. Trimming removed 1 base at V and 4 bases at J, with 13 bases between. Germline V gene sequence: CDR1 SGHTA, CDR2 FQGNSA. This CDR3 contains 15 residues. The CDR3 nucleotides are TGTGCCAGCAGCTTAGTCGGGCGACCGGTCTATGGCTACACCTTC. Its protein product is CASSLVGRPVYGYTF.

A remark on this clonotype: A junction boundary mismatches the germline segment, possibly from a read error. The CDR3 bases are TGTGCCAGCAGCGTAGGCGGGGCCCTCAATGAAAATCTGTTTTTT. Amino acids: CASSVGGALNENLFF. V is TRBV9 and J is TRBJ1-4; D perhaps matches TRBD1 (5 bases). The CDR3 loop spans 15 amino acids. CDR1 and CDR2 (germline): SGDLS, YYNGEE.

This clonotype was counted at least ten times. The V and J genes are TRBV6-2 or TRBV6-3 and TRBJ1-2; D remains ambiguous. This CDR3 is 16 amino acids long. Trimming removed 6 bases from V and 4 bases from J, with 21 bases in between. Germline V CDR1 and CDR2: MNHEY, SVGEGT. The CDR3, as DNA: TGTGCCAGCAGCCAGACGAGACCGAACCTATTCTATGGCTACACCTTC. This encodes CASSQTRPNLFYGYTF.

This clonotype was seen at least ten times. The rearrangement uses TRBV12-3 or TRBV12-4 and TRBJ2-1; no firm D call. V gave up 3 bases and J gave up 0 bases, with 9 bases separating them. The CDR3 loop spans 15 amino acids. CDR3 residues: CASSFGTNSYNEQFF. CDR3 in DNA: TGTGCCAGCAGTTTTGGAACAAACTCCTACAATGAGCAGTTCTTC.

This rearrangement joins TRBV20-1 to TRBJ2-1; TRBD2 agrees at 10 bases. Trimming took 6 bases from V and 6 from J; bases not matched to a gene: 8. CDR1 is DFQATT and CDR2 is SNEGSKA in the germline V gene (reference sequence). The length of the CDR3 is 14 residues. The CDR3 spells CSAELAGKINEQFF. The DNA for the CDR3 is TGCAGTGCGGAACTAGCGGGAAAGATCAATGAGCAGTTCTTC.

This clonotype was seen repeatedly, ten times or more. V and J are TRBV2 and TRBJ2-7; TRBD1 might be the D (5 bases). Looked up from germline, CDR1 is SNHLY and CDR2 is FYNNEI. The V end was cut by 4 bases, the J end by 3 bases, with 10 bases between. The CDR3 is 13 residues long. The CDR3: CASSGQGHYEQYF. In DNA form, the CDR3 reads TGTGCCAGCAGTGGTCAGGGCCACTACGAGCAGTACTTC.

CDR3 sequence reads: CAIQMGQAGGSNTGELFF. CDR3 sequence (DNA): TGTGCCATCCAAATGGGACAAGCGGGAGGCTCGAACACCGGGGAGCTGTTTTTT. The chain uses TRBV10-3 and TRBJ2-2; TRBD2 aligns across 9 bases. J gave up 0 bases and V 8 bases, and 13 bases lay outside the gene matches. This CDR3 contains 18 residues. Germline CDR1 ENHRY, CDR2 SYGVKD.

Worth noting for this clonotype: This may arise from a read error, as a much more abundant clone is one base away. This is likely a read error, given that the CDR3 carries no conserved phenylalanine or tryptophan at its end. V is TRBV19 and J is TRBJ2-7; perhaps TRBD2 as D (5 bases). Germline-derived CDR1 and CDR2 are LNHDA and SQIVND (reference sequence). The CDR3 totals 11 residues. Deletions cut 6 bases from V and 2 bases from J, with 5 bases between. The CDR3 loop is CASSGTYEQYL. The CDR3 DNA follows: TGTGCCAGTAGCGGGACCTACGAGCAGTACTTA.

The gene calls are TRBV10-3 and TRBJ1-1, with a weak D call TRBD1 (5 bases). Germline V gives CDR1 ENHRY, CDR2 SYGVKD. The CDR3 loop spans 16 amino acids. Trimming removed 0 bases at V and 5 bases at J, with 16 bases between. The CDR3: CAISESLWGGRTEAFF. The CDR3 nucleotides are TGTGCCATCAGTGAGTCTCTGTGGGGGGGGAGGACTGAAGCTTTCTTT.

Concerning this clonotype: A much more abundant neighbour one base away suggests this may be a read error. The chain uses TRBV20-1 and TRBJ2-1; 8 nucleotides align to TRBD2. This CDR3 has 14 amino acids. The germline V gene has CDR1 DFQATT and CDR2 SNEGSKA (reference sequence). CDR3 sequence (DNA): TGCAGTGCCCGGACGGGGGGGCCCTACAGTGAGCAGTTCTTC. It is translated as CSARTGGPYSEQFF.